The 16 T cell receptor beta chains below were found in one sample sequenced in a study of T-cell memory formation after mild COVID-19. TCRdb re-derived calls from the 5' RACE reads in MiXCR, one entry per CDR3 protein. The data hold around 340,000 distinct CDR3 sequences, with roughly 13% observed a single time. Sequencing used PBMCs or a T cell subset sorted from them (not recorded which). The receptors stem from a man between 18 and 35 years old who had mild COVID-19 (a few samples of this study predate the infection). Cell type and time point are not known.

This rearrangement joins TRBV9 to TRBJ2-7; possible D gene TRBD1, 5 bases. The CDR3 loop spans 14 amino acids. V lost 0 bases and J 2 bases, leaving 9 bases between the germline ends. CDR1 is SGDLS and CDR2 is YYNGEE in the germline V gene. The CDR3 nucleotides read TGTGCCAGCAGCGTAGGCCCGGACACCTACGAGCAGTACGTC. Its translation is CASSVGPDTYEQYV.

This clonotype was counted only a few times. The rearrangement joins TRBV20-1 to TRBJ1-2, with 9 bases matching TRBD1. In germline, CDR1 is DFQATT, CDR2 SNEGSKA (reference sequence). This CDR3 spans 14 amino acids. Trimming at V came to 5 bases and at J to 2 bases, leaving 6 bases not matched to a gene. The CDR3 protein is CSAVHRGQNYGYTF. CDR3 nucleotides: TGCAGTGCTGTACACAGGGGGCAAAACTATGGCTACACCTTC.

V usage is TRBV2 and J usage is TRBJ2-7; possibly TRBD1 for D (5 bases). Looked up from germline, CDR1 is SNHLY and CDR2 is FYNNEI. The V end was cut by 8 bases, the J end by 1 base, with 15 bases between. The CDR3 totals 14 residues. CDR3 region: CASLSDTVSYEQYF. CDR3 nucleotides: TGTGCCAGCCTCTCGGACACGGTATCCTACGAGCAGTACTTC.

CDR3 sequence (DNA): TGCGCCAGCAGGGTATCGGGACTTCTCTCTGGGGCCAACGTCCTGACTTTC. Amino acid sequence: CASRVSGLLSGANVLTF. The rearrangement links TRBV5-1 to TRBJ2-6, with D tentatively TRBD2 (6 bases). Germline V CDR1 and CDR2: SGHRS, YFSETQ. CDR3 length: 17 residues. V was trimmed by 5 bases and J by 0 bases, leaving 15 bases between them.

The rearrangement links TRBV20-1 to TRBJ1-5, with D tentatively TRBD1 (6 bases). The V gene lost 1 base and the J gene lost 2 bases, with 18 bases spanning the gap. Germline CDR1 reads DFQATT; CDR2 reads SNEGSKA (reference sequence). This CDR3 has 17 amino acids. This chain's CDR3 is CSARVRGWYEGNQPQHF. The CDR3 nucleotides are TGCAGTGCTAGAGTGAGGGGGTGGTATGAAGGCAATCAGCCCCAGCATTTT.

In this sample, this clonotype turned up a few times. V usage is TRBV7-8 and J usage is TRBJ2-7; D remains unclear. Germline loops: CDR1 SGHVS, CDR2 FQNEAQ. The CDR3 extends over 16 amino acids. Trimming shortened V by 4 bases and J by 0 bases, and 16 bases separated the two germline ends. In DNA, the CDR3 is TGTGCCAGCAGCTCGGCCCCGGGTTCTAGCTCCTACGAGCAGTACGTC. Residues: CASSSAPGSSSYEQYV.

This chain uses TRBV6-6 with TRBJ1-1; tentative D call: TRBD1 (6 bases). V lost 6 bases and J lost 7, with 15 bases in between. This CDR3 has 13 residues. CDR1 and CDR2 from the germline V gene are MNHNY and SVGAGI (reference sequence). The CDR3 nucleotides are TGTGCCAGCAGCCCCAGGGGTGCCCTTGAAGCTTTCTTT. Residues: CASSPRGALEAFF.

The CDR3 region is CASSFSSSWGDQETQYF. CDR3 nucleotide sequence: TGCGCCAGCAGCTTTTCCTCTTCTTGGGGTGACCAAGAGACCCAGTACTTC. The chain combines TRBV5-1 with TRBJ2-5; D is ambiguous. The CDR3 is made up of 17 amino acids. V lost 2 bases and J lost 0, with 17 bases in between. The germline CDR1 and CDR2 sequences are SGHRS and YFSETQ.

This clonotype was seen more than once but under ten times. The chain links TRBV6-2 or TRBV6-3 to TRBJ2-3; D gene ambiguous. CDR3 length: 17 amino acids. V shed 3 bases and J shed 0 bases, with 16 bases lying between them. From germline, CDR1 is MNHEY and CDR2 SVGEGT. CDR3 in DNA: TGTGCCAGCAGTTATTCAGGCAGACACACTAGCACAGATACGCAGTATTTT. The encoded protein is CASSYSGRHTSTDTQYF.

The rearrangement joins TRBV7-3 to TRBJ1-1; TRBD1 might be the D (5 bases). The CDR3 totals 15 residues. V shed 6 bases and J shed 3 bases, with 17 bases lying between them. CDR1 SGHTA and CDR2 FQGTGA come from the germline V gene. CDR3 in DNA: TGTGCCAGCAGTTCCGGAACCGGAGGGGACACTGAAGCTTTCTTT. Translation gives CASSSGTGGDTEAFF.

At least ten counts were recorded for this clonotype. The CDR3 DNA reads TGTGCCAGCAGCAGCAGGGGCCTTACAGATACGCAGTATTTT. Translation: CASSSRGLTDTQYF. The chain is built from TRBV5-5 and TRBJ2-3; TRBD1 is a possible D gene (6 bases). V dropped 4 bases and J dropped 3 bases, with 12 bases sitting between them. The germline CDR1 and CDR2 sequences are SGHKS and YYEKEE (reference sequence). This CDR3 contains 14 residues.

This clonotype came up many times. CDR3 nucleotide sequence: TGTGCCAGCAGCCCCGTCTCCCGGGTAGCCAAAAACATTCAGTACTTC. Its translation is CASSPVSRVAKNIQYF. The V gene is TRBV7-2, the J gene TRBJ2-4; D unresolved. The germline CDR1 and CDR2 sequences are SGHTA and FQGNSA. CDR3 size: 16 residues. V lost 5 bases and J 0 bases, leaving 14 bases between the germline ends. Using reference TRBV7-2 and TRBJ2-4 for the parts outside the CDR3, the full variable domain is GAGVSQSPSNKVTEKGKDVELRCDPISGHTALYWYRQSLGQGLEFLIYFQGNSAPDKSGLPSDRFSAERTGGSVSTLTIQRTQQEDSAVYLCASSPVSRVAKNIQYFGAGTRLSVL.

The chain has TRBV7-3 and TRBJ2-2, with D perhaps given as TRBD1 or TRBD2 (5 bases each). This CDR3 comprises 14 residues. The ends were cut back, 5 bases at V and 7 bases at J, with 14 bases in the middle. Germline V gene sequence: CDR1 SGHTA, CDR2 FQGTGA. CDR3: CASSRAGADGELFF. Here the CDR3 DNA reads TGTGCCAGCAGCCGAGCCGGGGCCGACGGGGAGCTGTTTTTT.

This clonotype occurred many times. The chain carries TRBV5-1 and TRBJ2-5; no clear D. This CDR3 spans 12 amino acids. The germline V gene encodes CDR1 SGHRS and CDR2 YFSETQ. V shed 0 bases and J shed 5 bases, with 5 bases lying between them. CDR3 nucleotides: TGCGCCAGCAGCTTGGGAAAGGAGACCCAGTACTTC. Translation: CASSLGKETQYF.

CDR3 nucleotide sequence: TGTGCCAGCAGCTCGCGGGGGGACGGCACCGGGGAGCTGTTTTTT. This sequence encodes CASSSRGDGTGELFF. The chain uses TRBV14 and TRBJ2-2; 8 bases match TRBD2. There are 15 residues in the CDR3. J lost 4 bases, V lost 5 bases, and 6 bases had no gene match. Germline lookup yields CDR1 SGHDN and CDR2 FVKESK. The variable domain in full, with the rest retrieved from reference TRBV14 and TRBJ2-2, is EAGVTQFPSHSVIEKGQTVTLRCDPISGHDNLYWYRRVMGKEIKFLLHFVKESKQDESGMPNNRFLAERTGGTYSTLKVQPAELEDSGVYFCASSSRGDGTGELFFGEGSRLTVL.

This clonotype came up many times. This chain joins TRBV12-3 or TRBV12-4 and TRBJ1-4, with D hard to call. The length of the CDR3 is 14 residues. V lost 5 bases, J lost 0 bases, and 7 bases lay in between. The CDR3 protein is CASSPRATNEKLFF. In DNA form, the CDR3 reads TGTGCCAGCAGTCCGCGTGCAACTAATGAAAAACTGTTTTTT.